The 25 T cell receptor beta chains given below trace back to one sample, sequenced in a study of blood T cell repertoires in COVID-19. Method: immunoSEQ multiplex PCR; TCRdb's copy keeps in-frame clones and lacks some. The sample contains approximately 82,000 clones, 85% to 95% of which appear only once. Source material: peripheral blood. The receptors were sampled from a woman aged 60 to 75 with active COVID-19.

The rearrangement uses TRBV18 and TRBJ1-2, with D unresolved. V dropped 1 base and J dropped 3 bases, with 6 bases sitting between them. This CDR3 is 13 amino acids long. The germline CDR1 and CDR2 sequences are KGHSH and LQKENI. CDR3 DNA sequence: TGTGCCAGCTCACCACTTGCAGACTATGGCTACACCTTC. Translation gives CASSPLADYGYTF.

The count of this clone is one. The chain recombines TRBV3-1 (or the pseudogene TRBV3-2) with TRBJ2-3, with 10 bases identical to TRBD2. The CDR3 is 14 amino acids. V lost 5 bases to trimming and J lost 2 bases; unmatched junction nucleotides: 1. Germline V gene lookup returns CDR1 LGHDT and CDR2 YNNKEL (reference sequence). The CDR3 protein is CASSGTSDTDTQYF. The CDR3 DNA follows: TGTGCCAGCAGCGGGACTAGCGACACAGATACGCAGTATTTT.

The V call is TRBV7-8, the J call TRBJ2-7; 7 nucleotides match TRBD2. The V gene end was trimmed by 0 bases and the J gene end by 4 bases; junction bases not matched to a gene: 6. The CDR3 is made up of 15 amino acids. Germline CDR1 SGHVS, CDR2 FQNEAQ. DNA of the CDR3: TGTGCCAGCAGCTTAGCATCGGGAGGCCCGTACGAGCAGTACTTC. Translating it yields CASSLASGGPYEQYF.

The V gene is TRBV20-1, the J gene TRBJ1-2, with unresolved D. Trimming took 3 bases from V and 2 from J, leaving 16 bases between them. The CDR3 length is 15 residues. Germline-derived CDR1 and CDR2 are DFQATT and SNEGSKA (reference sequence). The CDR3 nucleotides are TGCAGTGCTAGTATCGGCGCAGGCCACAACTATGGCTACACCTTC. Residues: CSASIGAGHNYGYTF.

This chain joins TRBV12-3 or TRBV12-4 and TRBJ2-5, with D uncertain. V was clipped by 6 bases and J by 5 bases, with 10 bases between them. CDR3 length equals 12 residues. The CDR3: CASRRPAETQYF. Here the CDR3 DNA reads TGTGCCAGCAGGAGGCCCGCGGAGACCCAGTACTTC.

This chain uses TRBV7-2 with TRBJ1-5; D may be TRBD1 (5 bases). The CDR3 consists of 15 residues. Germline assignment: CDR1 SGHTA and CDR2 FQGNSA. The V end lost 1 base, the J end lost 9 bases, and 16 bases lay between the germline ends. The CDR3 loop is CASSLVTWGGGPQHF. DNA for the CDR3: TGTGCCAGCAGCTTAGTAACGTGGGGGGGTGGGCCCCAGCATTTT.

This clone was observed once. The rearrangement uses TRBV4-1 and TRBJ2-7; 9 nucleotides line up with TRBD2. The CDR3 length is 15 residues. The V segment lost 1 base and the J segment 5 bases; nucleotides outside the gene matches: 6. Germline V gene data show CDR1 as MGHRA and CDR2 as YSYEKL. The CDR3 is CASSQVGSGRNEQYF. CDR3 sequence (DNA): TGCGCCAGCAGCCAAGTGGGTAGCGGGAGAAACGAGCAGTACTTC.

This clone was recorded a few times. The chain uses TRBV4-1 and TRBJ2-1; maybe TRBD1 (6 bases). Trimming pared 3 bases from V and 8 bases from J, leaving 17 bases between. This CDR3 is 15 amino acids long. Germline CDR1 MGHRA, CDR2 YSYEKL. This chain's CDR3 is CASSHSPGHQDEQFF. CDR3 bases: TGCGCCAGCAGCCATTCCCCGGGACACCAGGATGAGCAGTTCTTC.

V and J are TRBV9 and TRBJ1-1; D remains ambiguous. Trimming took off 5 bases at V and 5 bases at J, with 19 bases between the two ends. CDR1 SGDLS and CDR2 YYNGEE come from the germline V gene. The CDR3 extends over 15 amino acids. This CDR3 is CASSEEGEGHTEAFF. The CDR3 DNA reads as TGTGCCAGCAGTGAGGAGGGAGAAGGGCATACTGAAGCTTTCTTT.

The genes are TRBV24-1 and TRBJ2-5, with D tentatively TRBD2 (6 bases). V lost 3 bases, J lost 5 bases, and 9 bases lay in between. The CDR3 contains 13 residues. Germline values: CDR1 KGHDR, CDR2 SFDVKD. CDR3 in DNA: TGTGCCACCAGTGATCATGGGGGGGAGACCCAGTACTTC. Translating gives CATSDHGGETQYF.

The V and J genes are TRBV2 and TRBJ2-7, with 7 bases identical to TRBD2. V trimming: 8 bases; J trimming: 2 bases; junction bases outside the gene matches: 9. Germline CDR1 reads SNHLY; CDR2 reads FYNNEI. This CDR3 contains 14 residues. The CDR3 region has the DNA TGTGCCAGCGATTGGGGAGGGCCCACCTACGAGCAGTACTTC. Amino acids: CASDWGGPTYEQYF.

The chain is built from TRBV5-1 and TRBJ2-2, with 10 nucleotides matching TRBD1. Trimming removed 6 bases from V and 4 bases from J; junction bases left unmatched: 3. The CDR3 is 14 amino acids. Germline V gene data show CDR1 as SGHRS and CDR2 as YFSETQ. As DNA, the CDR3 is TGCGCCAGCAAAAGGACAGGGGGCACCGGGGAGCTGTTTTTT. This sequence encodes CASKRTGGTGELFF.

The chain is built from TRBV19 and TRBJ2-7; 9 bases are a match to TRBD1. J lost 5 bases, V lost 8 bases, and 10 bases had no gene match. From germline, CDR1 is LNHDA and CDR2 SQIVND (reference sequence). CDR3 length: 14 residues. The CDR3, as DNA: TGTGCCAGTCGAATGGGACAGGGAATCAACGAGCAGTACTTC. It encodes CASRMGQGINEQYF.

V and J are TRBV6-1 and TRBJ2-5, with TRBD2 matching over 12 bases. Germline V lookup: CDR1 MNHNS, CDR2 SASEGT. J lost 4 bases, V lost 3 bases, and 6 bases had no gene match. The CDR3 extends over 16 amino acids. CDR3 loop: CASSDPSGRARETQYF. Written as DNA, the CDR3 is TGTGCCAGCAGTGACCCTAGCGGGAGGGCCCGAGAGACCCAGTACTTC.

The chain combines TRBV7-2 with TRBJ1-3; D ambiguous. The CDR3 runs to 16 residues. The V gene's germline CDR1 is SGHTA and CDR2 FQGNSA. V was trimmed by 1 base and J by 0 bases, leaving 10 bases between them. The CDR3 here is CASSLGLLLSGNTIYF. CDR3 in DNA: TGTGCCAGCAGCTTAGGCCTTTTACTCTCTGGAAACACCATATATTTT.

The CDR3 protein is CASSQDPQGGYGYTF. As DNA, the CDR3 is TGCGCCAGCAGCCAAGATCCCCAGGGTGGCTATGGCTACACCTTC. This chain uses TRBV4-3 with TRBJ1-2; tentatively, D is TRBD1 (5 bases). Trimming shortened V by 0 bases and J by 4 bases, and 12 bases separated the two germline ends. CDR1 and CDR2 from the germline V gene are LGHNA and YSLEER. This CDR3 has 15 amino acids.

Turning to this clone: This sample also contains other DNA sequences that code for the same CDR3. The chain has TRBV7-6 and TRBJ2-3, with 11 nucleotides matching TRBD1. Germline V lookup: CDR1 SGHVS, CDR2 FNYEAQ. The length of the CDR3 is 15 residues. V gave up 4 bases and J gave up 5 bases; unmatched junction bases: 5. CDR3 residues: CASSSRTGGLDTQYF. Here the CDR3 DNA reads TGTGCCAGCAGCTCCCGGACAGGGGGCTTAGATACGCAGTATTTT.

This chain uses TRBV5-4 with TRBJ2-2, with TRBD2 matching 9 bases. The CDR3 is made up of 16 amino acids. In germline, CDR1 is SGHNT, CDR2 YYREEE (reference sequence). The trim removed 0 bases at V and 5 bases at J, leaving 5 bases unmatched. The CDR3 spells CASSLDSSGATGELFF. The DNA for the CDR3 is TGTGCCAGCAGCTTGGATTCTAGCGGGGCAACCGGGGAGCTGTTTTTT.

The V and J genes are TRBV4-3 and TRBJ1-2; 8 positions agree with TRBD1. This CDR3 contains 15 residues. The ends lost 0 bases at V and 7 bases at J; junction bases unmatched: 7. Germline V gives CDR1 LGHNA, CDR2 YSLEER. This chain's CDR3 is CASSQESRGRFGYTF. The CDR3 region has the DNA TGCGCCAGCAGCCAAGAGAGCAGGGGGCGGTTTGGCTACACCTTC.

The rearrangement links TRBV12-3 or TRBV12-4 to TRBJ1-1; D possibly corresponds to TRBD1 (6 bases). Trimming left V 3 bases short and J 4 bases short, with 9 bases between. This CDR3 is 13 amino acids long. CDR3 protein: CASSFQGSTEAFF. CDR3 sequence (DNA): TGTGCCAGCAGTTTCCAGGGGAGCACTGAAGCTTTCTTT.

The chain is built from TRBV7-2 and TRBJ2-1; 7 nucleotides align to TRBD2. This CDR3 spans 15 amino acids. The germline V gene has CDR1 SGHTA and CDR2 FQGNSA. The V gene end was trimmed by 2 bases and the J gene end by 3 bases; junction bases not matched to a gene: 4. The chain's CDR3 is CASSLNGGNYNEQFF. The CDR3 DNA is TGTGCCAGCAGCTTAAACGGGGGGAACTACAATGAGCAGTTCTTC.

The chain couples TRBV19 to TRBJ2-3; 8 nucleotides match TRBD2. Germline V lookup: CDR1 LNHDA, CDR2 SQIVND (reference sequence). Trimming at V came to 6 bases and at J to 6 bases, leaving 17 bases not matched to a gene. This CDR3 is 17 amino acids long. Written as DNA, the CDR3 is TGTGCCAGTAGACCCCCGGGGTTAGCGGGATTCGGTGATACGCAGTATTTT. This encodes CASRPPGLAGFGDTQYF. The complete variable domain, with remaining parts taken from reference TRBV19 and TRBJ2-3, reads DGGITQSPKYLFRKEGQNVTLSCEQNLNHDAMYWYRQDPGQGLRLIYYSQIVNDFQKGDIAEGYSVSREKKESFPLTVTSAQKNPTAFYLCASRPPGLAGFGDTQYFGPGTRLTVL.

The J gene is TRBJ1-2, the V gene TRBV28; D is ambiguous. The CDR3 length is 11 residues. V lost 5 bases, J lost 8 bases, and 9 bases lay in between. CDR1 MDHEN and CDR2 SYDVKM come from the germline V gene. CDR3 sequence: CASSLREGYTF. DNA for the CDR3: TGTGCCAGCAGTCTCCGGGAGGGCTACACCTTC.

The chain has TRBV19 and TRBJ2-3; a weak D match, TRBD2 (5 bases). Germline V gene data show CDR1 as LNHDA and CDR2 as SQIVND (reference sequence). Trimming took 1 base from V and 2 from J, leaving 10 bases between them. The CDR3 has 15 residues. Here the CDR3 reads CASSIGGLITDTQYF. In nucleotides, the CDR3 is TGTGCCAGTAGTATAGGAGGGCTAATCACAGATACGCAGTATTTT.

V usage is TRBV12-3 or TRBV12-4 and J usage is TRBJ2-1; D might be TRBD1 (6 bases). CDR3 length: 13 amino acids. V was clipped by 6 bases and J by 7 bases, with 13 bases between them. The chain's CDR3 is CASSPDSHNEQFF. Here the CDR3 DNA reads TGTGCCAGCAGCCCGGACAGCCATAATGAGCAGTTCTTC.